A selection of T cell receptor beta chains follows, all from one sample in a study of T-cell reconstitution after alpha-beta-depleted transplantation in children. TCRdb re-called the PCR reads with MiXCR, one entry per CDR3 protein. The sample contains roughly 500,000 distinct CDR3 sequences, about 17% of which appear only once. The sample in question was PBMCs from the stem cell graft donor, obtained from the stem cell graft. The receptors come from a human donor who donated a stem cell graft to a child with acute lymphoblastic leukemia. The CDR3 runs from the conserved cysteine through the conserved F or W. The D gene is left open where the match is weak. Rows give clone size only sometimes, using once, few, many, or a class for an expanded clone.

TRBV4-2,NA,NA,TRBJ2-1,TGTGCCAGCAGCCAAGACGCCGACGGGAACAATGAGCAGTTCTTC,CASSQDADGNNEQFF
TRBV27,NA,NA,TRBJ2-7,TGTGCCAGCTCCCGTTTGGGGGACACAGTTTCTTACGAGCAGTACTTC,CASSRLGDTVSYEQYF
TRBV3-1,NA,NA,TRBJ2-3,TGTGCCAGCAGCCGCCTGCAGGGCACAGATACGCAGTATTTT,CASSRLQGTDTQYF
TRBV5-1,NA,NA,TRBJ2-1,TGCGCCAGCAGCTTGCCGACAGGATACAATGAGCAGTTCTTC,CASSLPTGYNEQFF
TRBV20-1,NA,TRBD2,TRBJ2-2,TGCAGTGCCCCCCCATCAGCGGGAGCCCCGTACGGGGAGCTGTTTTTT,CSAPPSAGAPYGELFF
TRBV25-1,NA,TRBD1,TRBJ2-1,TGTGCCAGCATCGTCCCGGGGACAGGGGTCAATGAGCAGTTCTTC,CASIVPGTGVNEQFF
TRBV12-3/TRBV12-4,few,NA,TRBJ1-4,TGTGCCAGCATCCCTACAGGGAACGATGATGAAAAACTGTTTTTT,CASIPTGNDDEKLFF
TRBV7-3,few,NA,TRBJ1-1,TGTGCCAGCAGCTTGGACAGTATGAACACTGAAGCTTTCTTT,CASSLDSMNTEAFF
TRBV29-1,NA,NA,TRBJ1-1,TGCAGCGTTGAAGAAGGGGGAAAAGCTTTCTTT,CSVEEGGKAFF
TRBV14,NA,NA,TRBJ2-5,TGTGCCAGCAGCCGGCCGATGGAGACCCAGTACTTC,CASSRPMETQYF
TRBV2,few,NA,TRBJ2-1,TGTGCCAGCAGTCCTAGCATTGAGCAGTTCTTC,CASSPSIEQFF